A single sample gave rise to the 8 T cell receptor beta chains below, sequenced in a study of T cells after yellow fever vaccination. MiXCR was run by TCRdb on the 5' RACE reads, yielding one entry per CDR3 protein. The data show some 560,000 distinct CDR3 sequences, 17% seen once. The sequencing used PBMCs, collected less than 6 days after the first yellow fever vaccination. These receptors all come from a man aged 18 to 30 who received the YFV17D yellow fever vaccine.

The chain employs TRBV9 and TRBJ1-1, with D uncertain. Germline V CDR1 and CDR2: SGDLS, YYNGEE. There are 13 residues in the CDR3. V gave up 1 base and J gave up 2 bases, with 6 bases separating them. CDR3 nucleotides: TGTGCCAGCAGCGTACTCCATAACACTGAAGCTTTCTTT. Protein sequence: CASSVLHNTEAFF.

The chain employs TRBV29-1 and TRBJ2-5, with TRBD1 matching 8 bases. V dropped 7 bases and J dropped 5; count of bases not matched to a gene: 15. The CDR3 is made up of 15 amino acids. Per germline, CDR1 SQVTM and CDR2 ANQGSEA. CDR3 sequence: CSAWSGQGRRETQYF. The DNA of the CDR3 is TGCAGCGCCTGGTCCGGACAGGGTAGACGGGAGACCCAGTACTTC.

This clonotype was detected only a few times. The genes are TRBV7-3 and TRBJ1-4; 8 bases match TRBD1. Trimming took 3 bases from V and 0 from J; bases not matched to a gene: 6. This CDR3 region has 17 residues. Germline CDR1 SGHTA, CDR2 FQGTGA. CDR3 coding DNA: TGTGCCAGCAGCTTGAGGCAGGGGGCTACAACTAATGAAAAACTGTTTTTT. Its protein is CASSLRQGATTNEKLFF.

CDR3 DNA sequence: TGTGCCAGCAGCTTGAACGGGGGGCACCGCAATCAGCCCCAGCATTTT. Protein sequence: CASSLNGGHRNQPQHF. The rearrangement joins TRBV5-6 to TRBJ1-5; maybe TRBD1 (6 bases). Germline V gene data show CDR1 as SGHDT and CDR2 as YYEEEE. V lost 1 base to trimming and J lost 2 bases, with 13 bases between them. The CDR3 extends over 16 amino acids.

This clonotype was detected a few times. The CDR3 region is CASSLSQGKMNTEAFF. CDR3 DNA sequence: TGTGCCAGCAGCTTAAGTCAGGGGAAAATGAACACTGAAGCTTTCTTT. The V call is TRBV7-6, the J call TRBJ1-1; D might be TRBD1 (6 bases). Trimming took 2 bases from V and 0 from J, leaving 13 bases between them. Germline V gene lookup returns CDR1 SGHVS and CDR2 FNYEAQ. The CDR3 consists of 16 residues.

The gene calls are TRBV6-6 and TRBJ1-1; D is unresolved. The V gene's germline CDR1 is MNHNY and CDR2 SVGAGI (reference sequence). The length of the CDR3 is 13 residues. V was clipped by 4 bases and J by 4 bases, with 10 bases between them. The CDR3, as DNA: TGTGCCAGCAGTTTCGGGGTTGGCACTGAAGCTTTCTTT. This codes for CASSFGVGTEAFF.

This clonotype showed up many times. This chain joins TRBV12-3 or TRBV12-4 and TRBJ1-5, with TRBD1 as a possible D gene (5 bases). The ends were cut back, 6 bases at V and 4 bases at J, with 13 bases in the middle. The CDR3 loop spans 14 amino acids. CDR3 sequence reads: CASSQGPGNQPQHF. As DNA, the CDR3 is TGTGCCAGCAGCCAGGGCCCGGGAAATCAGCCCCAGCATTTT.

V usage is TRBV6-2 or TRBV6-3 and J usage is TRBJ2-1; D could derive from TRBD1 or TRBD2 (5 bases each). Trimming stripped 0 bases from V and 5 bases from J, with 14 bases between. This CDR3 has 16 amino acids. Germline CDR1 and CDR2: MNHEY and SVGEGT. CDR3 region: CASSYSRDEGHNEQFF. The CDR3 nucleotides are TGTGCCAGCAGTTACTCCAGGGATGAGGGCCACAATGAGCAGTTCTTC.